A selection of T cell receptor beta chains follows, all from one sample in a study of T cells in Graves' hyperthyroidism and ophthalmopathy. TCRdb called the multiplex PCR reads again in MiXCR, with one record for every CDR3 protein. The sample lists around 300,000 distinct CDR3 sequences, 13% to 15% occurring once. Sequencing input: blood. These receptors originate from a woman aged 50 to 65 with Graves' hyperthyroidism that later progressed to Graves' ophthalmopathy. CDR3s include the opening cysteine and the closing phenylalanine or tryptophan. Each record gives: CDR3 protein, CDR3 DNA, J gene, D gene, clone size, V gene. D genes are given only for firm matches. Not all rows give a size; the values are once, few, many and, for expanded clones, a class.

CASSYPLPGGIDTQYF TGTGCCAGCAGTTACCCGCTCCCGGGAGGTATAGATACGCAGTATTTT TRBJ2-3 TRBD2 many TRBV6-2/TRBV6-3
CASTFSGRRHEQYF TGTGCCAGCACCTTTAGCGGGAGAAGACACGAGCAGTACTTC TRBJ2-7 TRBD2 . TRBV6-2/TRBV6-3
CASRTKWTGGEYEQYF TGTGCCAGCAGAACCAAATGGACAGGGGGCGAATACGAGCAGTACTTC TRBJ2-7 TRBD1 many TRBV28
CASSWGREGGYTF TGTGCCAGCAGTTGGGGCAGGGAGGGGGGCTACACCTTC TRBJ1-2 . . TRBV27
CASSGQGGDEKLFF TGCGCCAGCAGTGGACAGGGGGGCGATGAAAAACTGTTTTTT TRBJ1-4 TRBD1 . TRBV10-2
CASSQQGAVSNEQFF TGTGCCAGTAGTCAACAGGGGGCAGTTAGCAATGAGCAGTTCTTC TRBJ2-1 TRBD1 . TRBV19
CASSQPHQGSGYTF TGTGCCAGCAGCCAGCCCCATCAGGGTTCTGGCTACACCTTC TRBJ1-2 . . TRBV4-2
CSARSMTLRGRRDNEQFF TGCAGTGCTAGATCCATGACCCTGCGGGGACGGCGCGACAATGAGCAGTTCTTC TRBJ2-1 . many TRBV20-1
CASSSPGQVGRGYTF TGTGCCAGCAGTTCACCCGGACAAGTCGGTCGTGGCTACACCTTC TRBJ1-2 . many TRBV27
CASSLDFRNTIYF TGCGCCAGCAGCTTGGATTTCAGAAACACCATATATTTT TRBJ1-3 . many TRBV5-1
CASRHGVREKLFF TGTGCCAGCAGGCATGGGGTACGCGAAAAACTGTTTTTT TRBJ1-4 . few TRBV14
CASSYRRTSGAGGELFF TGTGCCAGCAGTTACCGGAGGACTAGCGGGGCTGGCGGGGAGCTGTTTTTT TRBJ2-2 TRBD2 many TRBV6-5
CSARPRADFYNEQFF TGCAGTGCTAGACCGCGAGCGGATTTCTACAATGAGCAGTTCTTC TRBJ2-1 . many TRBV20-1
CASSYRDTYSTDTQYF TGTGCCAGCTCATACCGGGACACATACAGCACAGATACACAGTATTTT TRBJ2-3 . . TRBV18
CASRTSGSRNEQFF TGTGCCAGCCGGACTAGCGGGAGTAGGAATGAGCAGTTCTTC TRBJ2-1 TRBD2 many TRBV19
CASSQDGPSRVYEQYF TGTGCCAGCAGCCAAGATGGACCGTCCAGGGTGTACGAGCAGTACTTC TRBJ2-7 . few TRBV14
CSARPLLLAGKNYEQYF TGCAGTGCTAGGCCCCTCCTTCTAGCGGGCAAAAACTACGAGCAGTACTTC TRBJ2-7 TRBD2 many TRBV20-1
CSAKAGGRGNEQFF TGCAGTGCTAAGGCTGGCGGGAGAGGCAATGAGCAGTTCTTC TRBJ2-1 TRBD2 many TRBV20-1
CASSPETGGYTF TGTGCCAGCAGTCCCGAAACGGGGGGCTACACCTTC TRBJ1-2 . many TRBV28
CASSLQGAKYGYTF TGTGCCAGCAGTCTACAGGGGGCTAAATATGGCTACACCTTC TRBJ1-2 TRBD1 few TRBV6-1
CASSLKAGTDTQYF TGTGCCAGCAGTTTAAAAGCGGGCACAGATACGCAGTATTTT TRBJ2-3 . many TRBV27
CASSQGTGGDIQYF TGTGCCAGCAGCCAGGGGACAGGGGGGGACATTCAGTACTTC TRBJ2-4 TRBD1 many TRBV3-1
CASRVGTGGKGSNQPQHF TGTGCCAGCAGGGTCGGGACAGGGGGCAAGGGAAGCAATCAGCCCCAGCATTTT TRBJ1-5 TRBD1 many TRBV28
CASIPDGPISGNTIYF TGTGCCAGCATTCCCGATGGACCGATCTCTGGAAACACCATATATTTT TRBJ1-3 . . TRBV28
CASSLGTGWDQPQHF TGTGCCAGCAGTTTAGGGACAGGGTGGGATCAGCCCCAGCATTTT TRBJ1-5 TRBD1 many TRBV27
CASSLKRFEGNTEAFF TGTGCCAGCAGCTTAAAACGGTTTGAAGGGAACACTGAAGCTTTCTTT TRBJ1-1 . many TRBV11-2
CASSQQTSLPVWHVAKNIQYF TGCGCCAGCAGCCAACAGACTAGTCTCCCCGTGTGGCACGTGGCCAAAAACATTCAGTACTTC TRBJ2-4 . . TRBV4-1